This TCR beta chain derives from a study of blood T cell repertoires in COVID-19 (dated by TCRdb to 2018 to 2020). The study in broad terms: Samples covering the acute and convalescent phases of COVID-19 were provided by collaborators in the United States, Italy and Spain. Sample metadata almost always included a de-identified subject ID, COVID-19 status, age in years and sex. The samples were drawn from two sources: the first 160 participants of the ongoing ImmuneRACE study, and fewer than 1,500 subjects contributed by 6 global collaborators. The dataset comprised deeply sampled blood TCRbeta repertoires from subjects exposed to, actively infected with, or recovered from COVID-19. The repertoires were made available in a free public database intended to serve as a resource for research on the immune response to SARS-CoV-2. The material from the prospective study consisted of cDNA or gDNA derived from T cells, B-cell-depleted T cells, or PBMCs. Where available, HLA class I and class II types were obtained from metadata supplied by the sample provider rather than from assay-based typing. What the authors observed across the whole study: The amount of clinical and demographic metadata varied by source and participant and was provided uncurated.

Turning to this clone: Its antigen remains unidentified. Base qualities are not at hand, and no much larger clone is one base apart.

The immunoSEQ Assay, a bias-controlled multiplex PCR, was used to amplify TCRbeta CDR3 regions from genomic DNA. As for the original processing: Nucleated cell counts per sample were estimated from amplification of reference gene primers within the assay. To quantify the absolute abundance of each unique TCRbeta CDR3 rearrangement, sequence reads were collapsed and filtered. For each sample, productive Simpson clonality was calculated as the square root of Simpson's diversity index over productive rearrangements. TCRdb provides this immuneACCESS table in a form limited to in-frame rearrangements. Some clones are lacking; in checked studies, under half of them reflect an unresolved V gene, and why the rest are absent is not known. V, J and clone size were drawn from that table, and D and trimming were deduced from the DNA. Present in this sample are approximately 120,000 clones, around 77% of which were seen just once. About a tenth of the sample rests with the top ten.

Each collaborating institution followed its own protocols to collect whole blood in K2EDTA tubes. Collaborator samples were shipped for TCRbeta analysis as frozen whole blood, isolated PBMCs, or DNA extracted from either sample type. The cysteine opens and the phenylalanine closes a CDR3 of 14 amino acids. The only DNA kept is the CDR3, 42 bases in frame from the first base. Taken from the germline V gene, the CDR1 and CDR2 loops are MNHEY and SVGAGI. The germline V end is reduced by 7 bases and the J end by 2 bases; junction bases left unmatched: 4. The sequenced material came from peripheral blood. The chain employs TRBV6-5 and TRBJ1-4; 7 central bases correspond to TRBD1. The source of this sequence is a human donor in a cohort sampled during active COVID-19. The CDR3 reads CASIKTGTNEKLFF. Read as DNA, the sequence is TGTGCCAGCATTAAGACAGGGACTAATGAAAAACTGTTTTTT.